The 10 T cell receptor beta chains below were found in one sample sequenced in a study of CD8+ T cells in alopecia areata (dated by TCRdb to the late 2010s). Receptor libraries were prepared by the immunoSEQ multiplex PCR assay. For TCR sequencing, RNA was extracted from every sample and reverse transcribed into cDNA to serve as template. TCRdb carries this immuneACCESS record with in-frame sequences only. Its versions omit some clonotypes, under half of them owing to an unresolved V gene in the studies checked, with the rest unexplained. The sample table lists some 130,000 clones, approximately 48% of them with a count of one. The ten largest clonotypes hold about 19% of the sample. The time point label for this specimen denotes: baseline before oral tofacitinib. The sequences come from CD8+ T cells sorted from blood, collected at week 0. Receptors were obtained from a human donor with alopecia areata.

The chain couples TRBV30 to TRBJ2-7, with 7 bases fitting TRBD2. The J segment lost 7 bases and the V segment lost 4 bases, leaving 4 bases of the junction unmatched. From germline, CDR1 is GTSNPN and CDR2 SVGIG (reference sequence). The CDR3 consists of 11 residues. The CDR3, as DNA: TGTGCCTGGACCCTGGGGGGGGAGCAGTACTTC. Residues: CAWTLGGEQYF.

This sequence joins TRBV5-6 and TRBJ1-1; 10 bases map to TRBD1. The germline CDR1 and CDR2 sequences are SGHDT and YYEEEE. The V and J ends lost 4 bases and 4 bases, in that order; junction bases with no gene match: 1. This CDR3 is 13 amino acids long. The CDR3 DNA sequence: TGTGCCAGCAGCGGGACAGGGGTCACTGAAGCTTTCTTT. The encoded protein is CASSGTGVTEAFF. Complete variable domain (other parts from reference TRBV5-6 and TRBJ1-1): DAGVTQSPTHLIKTRGQQVTLRCSPKSGHDTVSWYQQALGQGPQFIFQYYEEEERQRGNFPDRFSGHQFPNYSSELNVNALLLGDSALYLCASSGTGVTEAFFGQGTRLTVV.

This clone was seen only a few times. The V call is TRBV9, the J call TRBJ1-2; no firm D call. Germline V gene sequence: CDR1 SGDLS, CDR2 YYNGEE. Trimming took 2 bases from V and 2 from J, leaving 4 bases between them. This CDR3 contains 12 residues. The CDR3 is CASSVPNYGYTF. CDR3 bases: TGTGCCAGCAGCGTCCCGAACTATGGCTACACCTTC.

In its sample, this clone was seen a few times. Other DNA sequences from this sample encode an identical CDR3 as well. CDR3: CASSLWGGRAGELFF. CDR3 bases: TGTGCCAGCAGCCTCTGGGGGGGTCGGGCCGGGGAGCTGTTTTTT. This sequence joins TRBV4-2 and TRBJ2-2, with 7 bases lining up with TRBD2. The J segment lost 6 bases and the V segment lost 4 bases, leaving 8 bases of the junction unmatched. This CDR3 has 15 residues. CDR1 and CDR2 (germline): LGHNA, YNFKEQ.

J is TRBJ2-7 and V is TRBV4-1; TRBD1 matches at 8 bases. Looked up from germline, CDR1 is MGHRA and CDR2 is YSYEKL. After removal of 1 base from V and 5 bases from J, the junction contained 10 bases not matched to a gene. This CDR3 has 16 residues. The CDR3 coding sequence is TGCGCCAGCAGCCAAGGGGCCGGGACAGGCGGCCACGAGCAGTACTTC. Amino acids: CASSQGAGTGGHEQYF.

This sequence joins TRBV7-9 and TRBJ2-7; 10 nucleotides align to TRBD2. J lost 3 bases, V lost 1 base, and 0 bases had no gene match. The CDR3 consists of 14 residues. Germline V lookup: CDR1 SEHNR, CDR2 FQNEAQ (reference sequence). DNA for the CDR3: TGTGCCAGCAGCTTAGAGCGGGGGGGCTACGAGCAGTACTTC. It encodes CASSLERGGYEQYF.

This sequence joins TRBV30 and TRBJ2-1, with D perhaps TRBD1 (5 bases). The CDR3 runs 13 residues. The ends were cut back, 0 bases at V and 7 bases at J, with 10 bases in the middle. Germline CDR1 is GTSNPN and CDR2 is SVGIG (reference sequence). In DNA form, the CDR3 reads TGTGCCTGGAGTGTAGCCAGGGATAATGAGCAGTTCTTC. Protein sequence: CAWSVARDNEQFF.

In this sample, this clone turned up once. CDR3 in amino acids: CASGDSFSYEQYF. The CDR3 DNA follows: TGTGCCAGTGGGGACAGCTTTTCCTACGAGCAGTACTTC. The gene calls are TRBV7-9 and TRBJ2-7, with 7 bases fitting TRBD1. Trimming took 9 bases from V and 1 from J; bases not matched to a gene: 6. Germline CDR1 reads SEHNR; CDR2 reads FQNEAQ (reference sequence). This CDR3 region has 13 residues.

This clone has just a few counts. The chain links TRBV5-8 to TRBJ1-2; D not resolved. The CDR3 is 14 residues long. V was shortened by 0 bases and J by 0 bases, with 6 bases between the two germline ends. CDR1 and CDR2 from the germline V gene are SGHTS and YDEGEE. CDR3 protein: CASSLGRPNYGYTF. The CDR3 DNA follows: TGTGCCAGCAGCTTGGGACGGCCTAACTATGGCTACACCTTC. The entire variable domain, with the rest obtained from reference TRBV5-8 and TRBJ1-2, is as follows: EAGVTQSPTHLIKTRGQQATLRCSPISGHTSVYWYQQALGLGLQFLLWYDEGEERNRGNFPPRFSGRQFPNYSSELNVNALELEDSALYLCASSLGRPNYGYTFGSGTRLTVV.

The chain combines TRBV29-1 with TRBJ2-1; 13 bases fit TRBD2. V gave up 7 bases and J gave up 10 bases; unmatched junction bases: 4. This CDR3 spans 12 amino acids. The germline V gene has CDR1 SQVTM and CDR2 ANQGSEA. In nucleotides, the CDR3 is TGCAGCGCCTTGACTAGCGGGGGGGAGCAGTTCTTC. This codes for CSALTSGGEQFF.